This entry lists 24 T cell receptor beta chains sequenced from one sample in a study of glioma-infiltrating T cells. TCR alpha and beta CDR3 regions were amplified from RNA using iRepertoire nested multiplex PCR. TCRdb reanalysed the multiplex PCR reads using MiXCR and keeps one entry per CDR3 protein. The table has a few hundred thousand distinct CDR3 sequences, about two fifths seen once. The sequencing input was glioma tissue, nonneoplastic brain tissue, or PBMCs (not recorded which). Source of these receptors: a human donor with low-grade glioma or glioblastoma, undergoing nonglioma brain surgery, or in good health (not recorded which).

This clonotype was found once. A much bigger clone sits one base away, suggesting this may be a read error. In this CDR3 the conserved last residue, phenylalanine or tryptophan, is missing, so a read error is likely. This sequence joins TRBV15 and TRBJ1-1; D ambiguous. The CDR3 contains 15 residues. The V gene's germline CDR1 is LNHNV and CDR2 YYDKDF (reference sequence). Trimming stripped 3 bases from V and 3 bases from J, with 14 bases between. CDR3 residues: CATSRSLGDDTEAFL. In DNA form, the CDR3 reads TGTGCCACCAGCAGGTCCCTGGGAGACGACACTGAAGCTTTCCTT.

The chain joins TRBV5-4 to TRBJ1-1; D unresolved. This CDR3 spans 13 amino acids. The V end was cut by 5 bases, the J end by 0 bases, with 8 bases between. Germline loops: CDR1 SGHNT, CDR2 YYREEE (reference sequence). CDR3 DNA sequence: TGTGCCAGCAGGCAACGACTGAACACTGAAGCTTTCTTT. Translated: CASRQRLNTEAFF.

A word on this clonotype: A junction boundary mismatches the germline segment, possibly from a read error. The CDR3 DNA reads TGTGACAGCAGCTTAGTTGGACAGGGGAGCTCCTACAATGAGCAGTTCTTC. It is translated as CDSSLVGQGSSYNEQFF. V usage is TRBV7-9 and J usage is TRBJ2-1, with TRBD1 matching over 9 bases. The CDR3 contains 17 residues. Germline V gene lookup returns CDR1 SEHNR and CDR2 FQNEAQ (reference sequence).

CDR3 protein: CASSHVGREQFF. The CDR3 coding sequence is TGTGCCAGCAGCCATGTAGGCCGTGAGCAGTTCTTC. This chain uses TRBV7-2 with TRBJ2-1; D remains unclear. The CDR3 is 12 residues long. V shed 5 bases and J shed 9 bases, with 11 bases lying between them. Looked up from germline, CDR1 is SGHTA and CDR2 is FQGNSA. Full variable domain (rest looked up from reference TRBV7-2 and TRBJ2-1): GAGVSQSPSNKVTEKGKDVELRCDPISGHTALYWYRQSLGQGLEFLIYFQGNSAPDKSGLPSDRFSAERTGGSVSTLTIQRTQQEDSAVYLCASSHVGREQFFGPGTRLTVL.

Of note for this clonotype: At one boundary the junction diverges from the germline segment, which might be a read error. The chain employs TRBV20-1 and TRBJ2-7, with D hard to call. CDR1 and CDR2 from the germline V gene are DFQATT and SNEGSKA (reference sequence). The CDR3 loop spans 12 amino acids. The CDR3 region is CSATLSSYGQYF. CDR3 DNA sequence: TGCAGTGCTACCCTCAGCTCCTACGGGCAGTACTTC.

With respect to this clonotype: One junction end disagrees with the germline gene, perhaps due to a read error. The chain links TRBV7-9 to TRBJ2-1; 8 bases align to TRBD1. The CDR3 is made up of 15 amino acids. The germline V gene encodes CDR1 SEHNR and CDR2 FQNEAQ (reference sequence). The CDR3 reads CASSPGQGSYNEHFF. In nucleotides, the CDR3 is TGTGCCAGCAGCCCCGGACAGGGCTCCTACAATGAGCACTTCTTC. Full variable domain (remainder filled in from reference TRBV7-9 and TRBJ2-1): DTGVSQNPRHKITKRGQNVTFRCDPISEHNRLYWYRQTLGQGPEFLTYFQNEAQLEKSRLLSDRFSAERPKGSFSTLEIQRTEQGDSAMYLCASSPGQGSYNEHFFGPGTRLTVL.

This clonotype was counted once. One end of the junction is discordant with germline, which a read error may explain. V is TRBV7-6 and J is TRBJ2-3, with D possibly matching TRBD1 (6 bases). The CDR3 spans 14 residues. Germline values: CDR1 SGHVS, CDR2 FNYEAQ. Here the CDR3 DNA reads TGTGCTAGCAGCCCCTACAGGGATACAGATACGCAGTATTTT. Protein sequence: CASSPYRDTDTQYF.

The chain joins TRBV9 to TRBJ2-7, with 11 bases identical to TRBD2. The DNA end lines up better with TRBJ2-1; the J call may be wrong. This CDR3 contains 16 residues. Per germline, CDR1 SGDLS and CDR2 YYNGEE. CDR3 sequence: CASSAAGLAGYNEQFF. CDR3 nucleotide sequence: TGTGCCAGCAGCGCCGCCGGACTAGCGGGTTACAATGAGCAGTTCTTC.

To note about this clonotype: This clone may be a read error of a much larger clone one base away. The V call is TRBV20-1, the J call TRBJ1-1, with D possibly matching TRBD1 (6 bases). CDR1 and CDR2 (germline): DFQATT, SNEGSKA (reference sequence). The CDR3 extends over 13 amino acids. CDR3 DNA sequence: TGCAGTGCCAGGACAGACATGAACACTGAAGCTCTCTTT. This sequence encodes CSARTDMNTEALF.

This clonotype came up a few times. The chain uses TRBV4-1 and TRBJ1-2; D is ambiguous. The ends were cut back, 0 bases at V and 1 base at J, with 6 bases in the middle. The CDR3 covers 14 residues. The germline gives CDR1 MGHRA, CDR2 YSYEKL. As DNA, the CDR3 is TGCGCCAGCAGCCAAGATCCGGTTAACTATGGCTACACCTTC. This sequence encodes CASSQDPVNYGYTF.

Of note for this clonotype: A read error may be the cause here, since a much bigger clone is one base away. The genes are TRBV20-1 and TRBJ1-5; D ambiguous. Trimming left V 5 bases short and J 2 bases short, with 10 bases between. Germline V gene sequence: CDR1 DFQATT, CDR2 SNEGSKA (reference sequence). The CDR3 is 13 residues long. CDR3 coding DNA: TGCAGTGCTGGTGACATGGGCAATCAGCCCCAGCATTTT. Protein: CSAGDMGNQPQHF.

To note about this clonotype: A much larger clone differs by one base, so this may be a read error. The genes are TRBV25-1 and TRBJ2-1, with a tentative D call TRBD2 (5 bases). The germline V gene has CDR1 MGHDK and CDR2 SYGVNS. The CDR3 has 13 residues. V was cut by 8 bases and J by 6 bases, with 14 bases left in between. The CDR3 DNA follows: TGTGCCAGCCGGATTAGTGGAGGCAATGAGCAGTTCTTC. Amino acid sequence: CASRISGGNEQFF. Full variable domain (rest looked up from reference TRBV25-1 and TRBJ2-1): EADIYQTPRYLVIGTGKKITLECSQTMGHDKMYWYQQDPGMELHLIHYSYGVNSTEKGDLSSESTVSRIRTEHFPLTLESARPSHTSQYLCASRISGGNEQFFGPGTRLTVL.

This clonotype occurred a few times. V is TRBV7-2 and J is TRBJ2-1, with TRBD2 matching over 7 bases. This CDR3 has 15 residues. V dropped 4 bases and J dropped 9; count of bases not matched to a gene: 12. The V gene's germline CDR1 is SGHTA and CDR2 FQGNSA. DNA of the CDR3: TGTGCCAGCAGCTACTCTAGCGGACTGGCGGGTGAGCAGTTCTTC. Protein: CASSYSSGLAGEQFF.

This clonotype was seen once. V is TRBV7-4 and J is TRBJ2-3; the match to TRBD2 covers 9 bases. This CDR3 region has 16 residues. The trim removed 6 bases at V and 4 bases at J, leaving 11 bases unmatched. Looked up from germline, CDR1 is SGHVT and CDR2 is SQSDAQ. Written as DNA, the CDR3 is TGTGCCAGCAGTCACGACAGGAGCGGGAGGCCAGATACGCAGTATTTT. Protein: CASSHDRSGRPDTQYF.

As to this clonotype: Given a much more abundant clone one base away, this may be a read error. The chain couples TRBV6-5 to TRBJ2-7; 7 nucleotides match TRBD1. Trimming cost V 8 bases and J 6 bases; bases outside gene matches: 4. This CDR3 contains 11 residues. Germline V gives CDR1 MNHEY, CDR2 SVGAGI. CDR3 loop: CASGRTGEQYF. For the CDR3, the DNA is TGTGCCAGCGGTCGGACAGGCGAGCAGTACTTC.

A note on this clonotype: A much larger clone differs by one base, so this may be a read error. The chain is built from TRBV6-1 and TRBJ1-1, with D unresolved. The CDR3 runs 14 residues. CDR1 and CDR2 from the germline V gene are MNHNS and SASEGT. CDR3 region: CASTIKWWNTGAFF. For the CDR3, the DNA is TGTGCCAGCACCATAAAATGGTGGAACACTGGAGCTTTCTTT.

Turning to this clonotype: A single base separates this from a much larger clone, so it may be a read error. V usage is TRBV28 and J usage is TRBJ1-1; tentative D call: TRBD1 (6 bases). V was shortened by 9 bases and J by 1 base, with 15 bases between the two germline ends. The CDR3 runs to 14 residues. CDR1 is MDHEN and CDR2 is SYDVKM in the germline V gene. The CDR3 region is CASLGGGWNTEAFF. The DNA for the CDR3 is TGTGCCAGTCTTGGAGGGGGGTGGAACACTGAAGCTTTCTTT.

With respect to this clonotype: At one end the junction does not follow the germline gene, possibly because of a read error. This rearrangement joins TRBV20-1 to TRBJ1-1, with 9 bases identical to TRBD1. Germline loops: CDR1 DFQATT, CDR2 SNEGSKA (reference sequence). This CDR3 region has 16 residues. In DNA form, the CDR3 reads TGCAGTGCTAGAGATCAGAGACAGGGGGGGAACTCTGAAGCTTTCTTC. Translation gives CSARDQRQGGNSEAFF.

This clonotype appeared a single time. This chain uses TRBV7-9 with TRBJ2-1; D might be TRBD1 or TRBD2, each matching 6 bases. Trimming cost V 5 bases and J 7 bases, with 18 bases left between them. Germline-derived CDR1 and CDR2 are SEHNR and FQNEAQ (reference sequence). The CDR3 contains 15 residues. CDR3 coding DNA: TGTGCCAGCAGCCCGACGGAGGGGGGAAGGAATGAGCAGTTCTTC. Residues: CASSPTEGGRNEQFF. The full variable domain, its missing parts supplied by reference TRBV7-9 and TRBJ2-1, is DTGVSQNPRHKITKRGQNVTFRCDPISEHNRLYWYRQTLGQGPEFLTYFQNEAQLEKSRLLSDRFSAERPKGSFSTLEIQRTEQGDSAMYLCASSPTEGGRNEQFFGPGTRLTVL.

The chain uses TRBV7-2 and TRBJ1-4, with no clear D. Germline assignment: CDR1 SGHTA and CDR2 FQGNSA. The CDR3 loop spans 15 amino acids. The V end lost 4 bases, the J end lost 7 bases, and 16 bases lay between the germline ends. In DNA form, the CDR3 reads TGTGCCAGCAGCTCGACTCGACTGCCGGGTGAAAAACTGTTTTTT. It yields the protein CASSSTRLPGEKLFF.

This clonotype was observed a handful of times. The J gene is TRBJ2-3, the V gene TRBV25-1; 13 bases line up with TRBD2. V lost 6 bases, J lost 6 bases, and 12 bases stayed unmatched. The CDR3 length is 17 residues. The germline gives CDR1 MGHDK, CDR2 SYGVNS. The chain's CDR3 is CASRARRTSGRTDTQYF. CDR3 nucleotide sequence: TGTGCCAGCAGAGCTCGAAGGACTAGCGGGAGAACGGATACGCAGTATTTT. Based on the CDR3 plus reference TRBV25-1 and TRBJ2-3, the full variable domain is EADIYQTPRYLVIGTGKKITLECSQTMGHDKMYWYQQDPGMELHLIHYSYGVNSTEKGDLSSESTVSRIRTEHFPLTLESARPSHTSQYLCASRARRTSGRTDTQYFGPGTRLTVL.

The CDR3 protein is CASSLRQGRGFAYNEQFF. The CDR3 coding sequence is TGTGCCAGCAGTCTCAGACAGGGGAGGGGCTTTGCCTACAATGAGCAGTTCTTC. The V and J genes are TRBV27 and TRBJ2-1; tentatively, D is TRBD1 (8 bases). The CDR3 totals 18 residues. Germline loops: CDR1 MNHEY, CDR2 SMNVEV (reference sequence). V was trimmed by 5 bases and J by 2 bases, leaving 22 bases between them.

The rearrangement joins TRBV7-9 to TRBJ2-1, with D unresolved. The germline V and J ends were trimmed by 7 bases and 2 bases, with 9 bases remaining between them. There are 13 residues in the CDR3. CDR1 is SEHNR, CDR2 FQNEAQ, per germline (reference sequence). The chain's CDR3 is CASTPWPYNEQFF. In DNA form, the CDR3 reads TGTGCCAGCACCCCCTGGCCCTACAATGAGCAGTTCTTC.

This clonotype was counted between two and nine times. J is TRBJ2-2 and V is TRBV11-2; D perhaps matches TRBD2 (5 bases). Germline V gene sequence: CDR1 SGHAT, CDR2 FQNNGV. This CDR3 spans 16 amino acids. Trimming left V 1 base short and J 4 bases short, with 13 bases between. CDR3 sequence reads: CASSLAPGIGTGELFF. The CDR3 region has the DNA TGTGCCAGCAGCTTAGCTCCGGGGATTGGCACCGGGGAGCTGTTTTTT.